The clone carrying this TCR gamma chain came up many times. Its antigen is not known. The data were taken from a study of γδ T cells in repeated Plasmodium falciparum infection. Study conclusions and caveats: The Malian cohort came from a small rural village of predominantly one ethnic group. Vdelta2-negative gammadelta repertoires, largely Vdelta1+, seemingly showed infection-driven waves of new clonal selection. Over time and infection, Vgamma9/Vdelta2+ repertoires remained highly stable and polyclonal.

The CDR3 totals 17 residues. Germline V gives CDR1 GITISATS, CDR2 ISYDGTV (reference sequence). After removal of 10 bases from V and 8 bases from J, the junction contained 17 bases not matched to a gene. With CATT, TCRdb re-called clones from the multiplex PCR reads. The data show 13,000 to 15,000 gamma-chain clones, with approximately 1.5% seen just once and more than 25% held by the top ten. Bulk repertoires came from Vgamma9/Vdelta2+ or Vdelta2-negative gammadelta T cells flow-sorted from PBMC. The sequence came from a pool of human donors (malaria-infected and uninfected, not separated). The chain is built from TRGV9 and TRGJP. No J segment appears in TCRdb, so it was assigned here by matching the sequence to germline. Sequences were obtained from gamma-delta T cells from blood. CDR3 DNA sequence: TGTGCCTTCCACTTAACGTCTGGACAGTTGGGCAAAAAAATCAAGGTATTT. Its protein product is CAFHLTSGQLGKKIKVF.